Listed below are T cell receptor beta chains from one sample, sequenced in a study of blood T cell repertoires in COVID-19. Sequenced by immunoSEQ multiplex PCR; TCRdb stores in-frame clones only, minus some. The sample contains 50,000 or so clones, 90% to 95% of which appear only once. The sequencing sample was made of peripheral blood. The receptors were sampled from an elderly woman with acute or convalescent COVID-19. CDR3s include the opening cysteine and the closing phenylalanine or tryptophan. D genes are given only for firm matches. Not all rows give a size; the values are once, few, many and, for expanded clones, a class.

CDR3 DNA	CDR3 protein	clone size	J gene	D gene	V gene
TGTGCCTGGCCCCCCGACTTGGTAGCGGGGTCCTACGAGCAGTACTTC	CAWPPDLVAGSYEQYF	-	TRBJ2-7	TRBD2	TRBV30
TGCGCCAGCAGCCAAGATCGGTTCGTCGGAGTCTCCTACAATGAGCAGTTCTTC	CASSQDRFVGVSYNEQFF	-	TRBJ2-1	-	TRBV4-3
TGCAGCGTTGAAGCGGTGGAGGGGACGGGGGAGCAGTACTTC	CSVEAVEGTGEQYF	-	TRBJ2-7	-	TRBV29-1
TGTGCCAGCAGCCGGCTAGCGGGGGGGACCTACGAGCAGTACTTC	CASSRLAGGTYEQYF	few	TRBJ2-7	TRBD2	TRBV7-2
TGCGCCAGCAGCTCGCAACCCCTCGGGAGCGGCAGCACAGATACGCAGTATTTT	CASSSQPLGSGSTDTQYF	-	TRBJ2-3	-	TRBV5-1
TGTGCCAGCAGCGTCCGACAGGGGTGGGGCACCGGGGAGCTGTTTTTT	CASSVRQGWGTGELFF	-	TRBJ2-2	TRBD1	TRBV3-1/TRBV3-2
TGTGCCAGCAGCCTCCGCAATGAGCAGTTCTTC	CASSLRNEQFF	once	TRBJ2-1	-	TRBV12-3/TRBV12-4
TGCGCCAGCAGCTTGGTCGGCGGGAGTATGGGCACAGATACGCAGTATTTT	CASSLVGGSMGTDTQYF	-	TRBJ2-3	TRBD2	TRBV5-1
TGTGCCAGCAGCCAAGATGGGGCTAGCGGGAGAGATACGCAGTATTTT	CASSQDGASGRDTQYF	-	TRBJ2-3	TRBD2	TRBV3-1/TRBV3-2
TGTGCCTGGAGTGTCATTTCAGGGGGCTACACCTTC	CAWSVISGGYTF	-	TRBJ1-2	-	TRBV30
TGTGCCAGCAGCTTAGCCGCGGGAGTTTCCGGGGAGCTGTTTTTT	CASSLAAGVSGELFF	-	TRBJ2-2	TRBD2	TRBV7-8
TGTGCCAGCAGCTTAGAAAGGACAGGCGGCGGCTACACCTTC	CASSLERTGGGYTF	-	TRBJ1-2	TRBD1	TRBV7-9
TGTGCCAGCAGTGGACAGGGGATAATCTATGGCTACACCTTC	CASSGQGIIYGYTF	-	TRBJ1-2	TRBD1	TRBV2
TGCGCCAGCAGCTTGGAGACAGGGGGCGCGAGCTATGGCTACACCTTC	CASSLETGGASYGYTF	-	TRBJ1-2	TRBD1	TRBV5-1
TGTGCCAGCGGGTCGAAAGACAGGGGTTGGTATGGCTACACCTTC	CASGSKDRGWYGYTF	-	TRBJ1-2	TRBD1	TRBV9
TGTGCCAGCTCAGGAACAGGGGCTCCCGGCTACGAGCAGTACTTC	CASSGTGAPGYEQYF	-	TRBJ2-7	TRBD1	TRBV18
TGTGCCAGCAGCGCCTGGACAGGGCGGGGATTTTATGAGCAGTTCTTC	CASSAWTGRGFYEQFF	-	TRBJ2-1	TRBD1	TRBV5-6
TGTGCCAGCAGGACTGACTGGAACTATGGCTACACCTTC	CASRTDWNYGYTF	once	TRBJ1-2	-	TRBV6-6
TGTGCCAGCAGCCAACCGAGCGGGAGGTCCGCCAGGAGCTCCTACAATGAGCAGTTCTTC	CASSQPSGRSARSSYNEQFF	once	TRBJ2-1	TRBD2	TRBV3-1/TRBV3-2
TGTGCCAGCAGTTACTCTGCGGGAGGAGGCTACGAGCAGTACTTC	CASSYSAGGGYEQYF	-	TRBJ2-7	TRBD2	TRBV6-2/TRBV6-3
TGCGCCAGCAGCCCCGCCCCACGGGACTCATACAATGAGCAGTTCTTC	CASSPAPRDSYNEQFF	few	TRBJ2-1	-	TRBV5-1
TGTGCCAGCAGTTCGTCCGGGACACCGGGAGGAGCTTTCTTT	CASSSSGTPGGAFF	once	TRBJ1-1	-	TRBV27
TGTGCCAGCAGTTCGACAGAGCTCTACGAGCAGTACTTC	CASSSTELYEQYF	once	TRBJ2-7	-	TRBV2
TGTGCCACCAGTGTTCCCACAGGGTGGAACACTGAAGCTTTCTTT	CATSVPTGWNTEAFF	-	TRBJ1-1	-	TRBV24-1
TGTGCCAGTAGTATGGTGGCGGGGTCTGAAGCTTTCTTT	CASSMVAGSEAFF	-	TRBJ1-1	-	TRBV19
TGTGCCAGCAGCGGTACCCAGGGGGCGCCTCAGCATTTT	CASSGTQGAPQHF	-	TRBJ1-5	TRBD1	TRBV16
TGTGCCAGCAGTTTCGGGAGTGCGAACACCGGGGAGCTGTTTTTT	CASSFGSANTGELFF	-	TRBJ2-2	-	TRBV6-5
TGTGCCAGCAGCCAGCCCGGGACAGGGAGCTCTGGAAACACCATATATTTT	CASSQPGTGSSGNTIYF	-	TRBJ1-3	TRBD1	TRBV4-2
TGTGCCAGCAGTGAAGGTTTCGCTGAAGCTTTCTTT	CASSEGFAEAFF	-	TRBJ1-1	-	TRBV6-1
TGTGCCAGCAGCTTAAGCGGTCGGGGAACGGGTCAGCCCCAGCATTTT	CASSLSGRGTGQPQHF	-	TRBJ1-5	-	TRBV7-2
TGTGCCTGGAGTTCTCGAGATAATTCACCCCTCCACTTT	CAWSSRDNSPLHF	-	TRBJ1-6	-	TRBV30
TGTGCCACCAGTGATCAGGTTTCGATGACAGATACGCAGTATTTT	CATSDQVSMTDTQYF	-	TRBJ2-3	-	TRBV24-1